Sequencing of this T cell receptor (beta chain) was carried out in a study of OX40 agonist ivuxolimab in advanced cancers. Findings of the study overall: Relative to CD4+, CD8+ T cells held more expanded clones on average.

Deletions cut 5 bases from V and 5 bases from J, with 14 bases between. CDR3 length equals 14 residues. Germline V gives CDR1 SGHTA, CDR2 FQGNSA. This clone appeared a few times. Its antigen is unknown. Assay used: immunoSEQ multiplex PCR; TCRdb lists only in-frame clones, some missing. The top ten clones hold 5% to 6% of a sample with tens of thousands of clones, about 89% of them seen once. This TCR was recovered from an adult with an advanced solid tumor such as melanoma, head and neck, liver or kidney cancer. The specimen comprised CD4+ or CD8+ T cells sorted from blood, sampled in a trial of the OX40 agonist ivuxolimab. The chain is built from TRBV7-2 and TRBJ2-3, with D perhaps TRBD2 (6 bases). DNA of the CDR3: TGTGCCAGCAGCGGGCGGGACTTTCGAGATACGCAGTATTTT. It encodes CASSGRDFRDTQYF.